Following are 26 T cell receptor beta chains from one sample sequenced in a study of OX40 agonist ivuxolimab in advanced cancers. Receptors were amplified or captured by the immunoSEQ multiplex PCR assay. TCRdb stores this immuneACCESS table with in-frame sequences only. Part of the clones is absent; in the studies checked, under half of the shortfall reflects unresolved V genes, and no reason is known for the rest. This sample has 65,000 to 85,000 clones in its table, and approximately 86% of those were observed once. The top ten constitute around 1.8% of the sample. Specimen: CD4+ or CD8+ T cells sorted from blood, collected in a trial of the OX40 agonist ivuxolimab. Receptor source: an adult with an advanced solid tumor such as melanoma, head and neck, liver or kidney cancer.

In its sample, this clone was seen once. This chain links TRBV28 with TRBJ1-5, with 7 bases identical to TRBD1. Germline loops: CDR1 MDHEN, CDR2 SYDVKM. This CDR3 has 16 residues. The trim removed 8 bases at V and 3 bases at J, leaving 13 bases unmatched. The CDR3 DNA reads as TGTGCCAGCGGCCGACCGCCCAGGGGGTCCAATCAGCCCCAGCATTTT. Its protein product is CASGRPPRGSNQPQHF.

V gene TRBV5-1 combines with J gene TRBJ1-1; the match to TRBD1 covers 7 bases. Trimming removed 3 bases from V and 4 bases from J; junction bases left unmatched: 3. Germline-derived CDR1 and CDR2 are SGHRS and YFSETQ. The CDR3 is 13 amino acids. The CDR3: CASSSGTATEAFF. In DNA form, the CDR3 reads TGCGCCAGCAGCTCCGGGACAGCCACTGAAGCTTTCTTT.

The CDR3 DNA sequence: TGTGCCAGCAGCCCCCTAGCGAGGAACACCGGGGAGCTGTTTTTT. This sequence encodes CASSPLARNTGELFF. The genes are TRBV9 and TRBJ2-2, with D maybe TRBD2 (6 bases). This CDR3 contains 15 residues. Germline V gives CDR1 SGDLS, CDR2 YYNGEE. The V gene lost 4 bases and the J gene lost 1 base, with 11 bases spanning the gap. The full variable domain, rest sourced from reference TRBV9 and TRBJ2-2, is DSGVTQTPKHLITATGQRVTLRCSPRSGDLSVYWYQQSLDQGLQFLIQYYNGEERAKGNILERFSAQQFPDLHSELNLSSLELGDSALYFCASSPLARNTGELFFGEGSRLTVL.

The rearrangement uses TRBV19 and TRBJ1-1; no definite D call. V lost 7 bases, J lost 4 bases, and 28 bases lay in between. The V gene's germline CDR1 is LNHDA and CDR2 SQIVND (reference sequence). This CDR3 comprises 18 residues. The CDR3 loop reads CASTNSDFPREGITEAFF. CDR3 nucleotides: TGTGCCAGTACCAATTCCGACTTTCCCCGAGAAGGGATCACTGAAGCTTTCTTT.

This clone turned up a few times. The rearrangement uses TRBV9 and TRBJ2-3, with TRBD2 as a possible D gene (5 bases). The CDR3 is made up of 15 amino acids. CDR1 is SGDLS and CDR2 is YYNGEE in the germline V gene. V gave up 4 bases and J gave up 5 bases, with 17 bases separating them. The CDR3 spells CASSFRGGYLDTQYF. CDR3 DNA sequence: TGTGCCAGCAGCTTCCGTGGCGGGTACCTAGATACGCAGTATTTT.

The rearrangement uses TRBV4-3 and TRBJ2-7, with TRBD1 matching 10 bases. The CDR3 runs to 18 residues. Germline V lookup: CDR1 LGHNA, CDR2 YSLEER. V lost 3 bases, J lost 0 bases, and 11 bases stayed unmatched. CDR3 bases: TGCGCCAGCAGCCAGGGGACAGGGGACCTATCGAGCTCCTACGAGCAGTACTTC. It specifies CASSQGTGDLSSSYEQYF.

The chain has TRBV2 and TRBJ1-1; maybe TRBD1 (5 bases). Looked up from germline, CDR1 is SNHLY and CDR2 is FYNNEI. The CDR3 has 14 residues. V lost 0 bases to trimming and J lost 7 bases, with 12 bases between them. CDR3 sequence: CASSEARGRGEAFF. In DNA, the CDR3 is TGTGCCAGCAGTGAAGCGCGGGGTAGGGGTGAAGCTTTCTTT.

This clone has a single count. The J gene is TRBJ1-1, the V gene TRBV7-8; 12 bases fit TRBD1. The CDR3 consists of 14 residues. The J segment lost 10 bases and the V segment lost 0 bases, leaving 3 bases of the junction unmatched. Germline values: CDR1 SGHVS, CDR2 FQNEAQ. In DNA, the CDR3 is TGTGCCAGCAGCTTAGCGGGGGACAGGGGGCGAGCTTTCTTT. Amino acids: CASSLAGDRGRAFF.

The chain is built from TRBV5-1 and TRBJ1-5; 8 bases are shared with TRBD1. CDR3 length: 15 amino acids. The V gene end was trimmed by 0 bases and the J gene end by 5 bases; junction bases not matched to a gene: 4. The germline V gene has CDR1 SGHRS and CDR2 YFSETQ. The CDR3 protein is CASSLVAGGDQPQHF. The CDR3 DNA follows: TGCGCCAGCAGCTTGGTGGCAGGGGGCGATCAGCCCCAGCATTTT.

V usage is TRBV9 and J usage is TRBJ1-4, with 8 positions matching TRBD1. The length of the CDR3 is 15 residues. Germline CDR1 reads SGDLS; CDR2 reads YYNGEE. V lost 0 bases to trimming and J lost 8 bases; unmatched junction nucleotides: 6. CDR3 nucleotide sequence: TGTGCCAGCAGCGTAGAAGGGACAGGCGGCGAAAAACTGTTTTTT. Its protein is CASSVEGTGGEKLFF. Complete variable domain (other parts from reference TRBV9 and TRBJ1-4): DSGVTQTPKHLITATGQRVTLRCSPRSGDLSVYWYQQSLDQGLQFLIQYYNGEERAKGNILERFSAQQFPDLHSELNLSSLELGDSALYFCASSVEGTGGEKLFFGSGTQLSVL.

CDR3 in amino acids: CAWSLLSGRAELLTGELFF. CDR3 nucleotides: TGTGCCTGGAGTCTACTTAGCGGGAGGGCCGAGTTACTCACCGGGGAGCTGTTTTTT. V and J are TRBV30 and TRBJ2-2; 11 nucleotides match TRBD2. The CDR3 is 19 residues long. Germline V gene data show CDR1 as GTSNPN and CDR2 as SVGIG (reference sequence). J lost 4 bases, V lost 2 bases, and 15 bases had no gene match.

The genes are TRBV11-2 and TRBJ2-1; D is perhaps TRBD2 (5 bases). V lost 5 bases, J lost 4 bases, and 15 bases lay in between. The CDR3 is 15 residues long. Germline V lookup: CDR1 SGHAT, CDR2 FQNNGV. The CDR3 DNA follows: TGTGCCAGCAGCCCCCATACTAGGTTGTACAATGAGCAGTTCTTC. Protein product: CASSPHTRLYNEQFF.

This clone was counted a few times. The CDR3: CASSPLAGGPEYF. The CDR3 DNA reads TGTGCCAGCAGCCCACTAGCGGGGGGGCCCGAGTACTTC. V gene TRBV11-2 combines with J gene TRBJ2-7; 13 bases align to TRBD2. This CDR3 has 13 residues. The germline V gene encodes CDR1 SGHAT and CDR2 FQNNGV. Trimming removed 5 bases from V and 11 bases from J; junction bases left unmatched: 6. Looking up the rest from reference TRBV11-2 and TRBJ2-7 gives the full variable domain: EAGVAQSPRYKIIEKRQSVAFWCNPISGHATLYWYQQILGQGPKLLIQFQNNGVVDDSQLPKDRFSAERLKGVDSTLKIQPAKLEDSAVYLCASSPLAGGPEYFGPGTRLTVT.

The chain couples TRBV10-3 to TRBJ2-3; 7 bases map to TRBD2. The V and J ends lost 11 bases and 3 bases, in that order; junction bases with no gene match: 5. The CDR3 runs to 12 residues. The V gene's germline CDR1 is ENHRY and CDR2 SYGVKD. The CDR3 loop reads CAVAGETDTQYF. CDR3 nucleotides: TGTGCCGTCGCGGGGGAAACAGATACGCAGTATTTT.

The rearrangement joins TRBV28 to TRBJ2-7; 12 bases fit TRBD2. This CDR3 spans 15 amino acids. With 2 bases clipped from V and 7 bases from J, the junction kept 6 bases outside the gene matches. Germline V gene sequence: CDR1 MDHEN, CDR2 SYDVKM. In DNA form, the CDR3 reads TGTGCCAGCAGTTTACTAGCGGGAGGGAATTTAGAGCAGTACTTC. Its protein is CASSLLAGGNLEQYF.

The chain joins TRBV7-2 to TRBJ2-2, with TRBD2 matching over 9 bases. Germline V CDR1 and CDR2: SGHTA, FQGNSA. CDR3 length: 17 amino acids. V shed 1 base, J shed 5 bases, and the junction held 8 bases outside the gene matches. In DNA, the CDR3 is TGTGCCAGCAGCTTAGATAGCGGGAGTTTGGAAACCGGGGAGCTGTTTTTT. This encodes CASSLDSGSLETGELFF.

This clone was seen only a few times. CDR3 coding DNA: TGTGCCAGCAGTGAATGGAAACCGACGAGTAACTATGGCTACACCTTC. Its translation is CASSEWKPTSNYGYTF. The chain is built from TRBV6-1 and TRBJ1-2; D uncertain. Germline lookup yields CDR1 MNHNS and CDR2 SASEGT. V lost 2 bases to trimming and J lost 1 base, with 14 bases between them. This CDR3 region has 16 residues.

With regard to this clone: The junction differs from germline at one of its ends, possibly a read error. The chain combines TRBV4-2 with TRBJ1-3; perhaps TRBD1 as D (6 bases). The CDR3 consists of 18 residues. In germline, CDR1 is LGHNA, CDR2 YNFKEQ. CDR3 protein: CASSKEGTRGQGGNTIYF. Written as DNA, the CDR3 is TGTGCCAGCAGCAAAGAGGGTACCCGGGGGCAGGGAGGAAACACCATATATTTT.

Note on this clone: At one end the junction does not follow the germline gene, possibly because of a read error. J is TRBJ2-5 and V is TRBV14; D gene ambiguous. This CDR3 has 13 amino acids. Per germline, CDR1 SGHDN and CDR2 FVKESK. The CDR3, as DNA: TGTGCCAGCGGCCAAGATCTGGAAGGGACCCAGTACTTC. Residues: CASGQDLEGTQYF.

The chain has TRBV23-1 and TRBJ2-4; 8 bases align to TRBD2. TRBV23-1 is labeled an ORF, and its function is uncertain. The CDR3 length is 20 residues. V gave up 0 bases and J gave up 0 bases; unmatched junction bases: 13. Here the CDR3 reads CASSQSERGPVPLAKNIQYF. DNA for the CDR3: TGCGCCAGCAGTCAATCGGAGCGGGGGCCAGTACCTCTAGCCAAAAACATTCAGTACTTC.

V usage is TRBV28 and J usage is TRBJ1-3, with D possibly TRBD1 on 5 matching bases. CDR1 is MDHEN, CDR2 SYDVKM, per germline. V was shortened by 3 bases and J by 4 bases, with 16 bases between the two germline ends. The CDR3 is made up of 16 amino acids. CDR3 loop: CASSFPRGADGNTIYF. Here the CDR3 DNA reads TGTGCCAGCAGTTTCCCTCGCGGGGCAGACGGAAACACCATATATTTT. Using reference TRBV28 and TRBJ1-3 for the parts outside the CDR3, the full variable domain is DVKVTQSSRYLVKRTGEKVFLECVQDMDHENMFWYRQDPGLGLRLIYFSYDVKMKEKGDIPEGYSVSREKKERFSLILESASTNQTSMYLCASSFPRGADGNTIYFGEGSWLTVV.

The CDR3 DNA follows: TGTGCCAGCAGGGGGGCTAGGGGGCCGGATACGCAGTATTTT. Its protein product is CASRGARGPDTQYF. This chain connects TRBV2 to TRBJ2-3; 7 nucleotides agree with TRBD1. Germline CDR1 is SNHLY and CDR2 is FYNNEI. CDR3 length equals 14 residues. The J segment lost 6 bases and the V segment lost 6 bases, leaving 9 bases of the junction unmatched.

The chain employs TRBV1 and TRBJ1-5. TRBV1 is assigned pseudogene status. This CDR3 is built from 18 residues. This CDR3 reads CTSSHPGGTGCSNQPQHF. CDR3 sequence (DNA): TGCACCAGCAGCCATCCCGGGGGTACAGGGTGCAGCAATCAGCCCCAGCATTTT.

This clone was observed a single time. The chain joins TRBV11-2 to TRBJ1-1; no clear D. Germline V gene sequence: CDR1 SGHAT, CDR2 FQNNGV. The CDR3 runs to 16 residues. Trimming took off 0 bases at V and 4 bases at J, with 15 bases between the two ends. The CDR3 DNA sequence: TGTGCCAGCAGCTTAGAGGGCCGGACGGTCCCCACTGAAGCTTTCTTT. Translation: CASSLEGRTVPTEAFF. The complete variable domain, with remaining parts taken from reference TRBV11-2 and TRBJ1-1, reads EAGVAQSPRYKIIEKRQSVAFWCNPISGHATLYWYQQILGQGPKLLIQFQNNGVVDDSQLPKDRFSAERLKGVDSTLKIQPAKLEDSAVYLCASSLEGRTVPTEAFFGQGTRLTVV.

The chain uses TRBV9 and TRBJ2-1, with a possible D match to TRBD2 (5 bases). V gave up 0 bases and J gave up 4 bases, with 11 bases separating them. The germline gives CDR1 SGDLS, CDR2 YYNGEE. CDR3 size: 15 residues. In DNA form, the CDR3 reads TGTGCCAGCAGCGTAGTAGCGTTCCCTTACAATGAGCAGTTCTTC. Translated, it gives CASSVVAFPYNEQFF.

The genes are TRBV10-3 and TRBJ2-1; 7 bases map to TRBD2. Germline V lookup: CDR1 ENHRY, CDR2 SYGVKD. CDR3 length: 14 amino acids. The ends lost 7 bases at V and 3 bases at J; junction bases unmatched: 6. The CDR3 region is CAIKRAGNYNEQFF. The CDR3 coding sequence is TGTGCCATCAAGCGAGCGGGAAACTACAATGAGCAGTTCTTC.